This record looks at one T cell receptor beta chain sequence and its context. Its cognate antigen is unknown. The assay was immunoSEQ multiplex PCR, and TCRdb's table has in-frame clones only and misses some. The sample yields 130,000 to 150,000 clones, 80% to 90% seen once. CDR1 is SGHVS and CDR2 is FQNEAQ in the germline V gene. V was clipped by 3 bases and J by 0 bases, with 10 bases between them. The CDR3 consists of 15 residues. The donors were part of the validation cohort, which consisted of approximately 110 subjects and was separate from the first cohort of about 670 subjects. The sample comes from a study of cytomegalovirus exposure and HLA in healthy donors. Study results and caveats: CMV antigen specificity of a few CMV-associated chains was confirmed in vitro. Reports showed the classifier diagnosing cytomegalovirus status with high specificity and sensitivity. The finding came from a later analysis; first-cohort TCR clusters tended to co-occur in the 110 or so validation repertoires.

Sequencing used PBMCs. This sequence joins TRBV7-8 and TRBJ2-3; a weak D match, TRBD1 (6 bases). The sequence was collected from a man younger than 35 in good health and CMV-seronegative. CDR3 amino acids: CASSLWGQSTDTQYF. CDR3 DNA sequence: TGTGCCAGCAGCTTGTGGGGACAAAGCACAGATACGCAGTATTTT.